These 20 T cell receptor beta chains originate from one sample sequenced in a study of T-cell reconstitution after alpha-beta-depleted transplantation in children. Unique molecular identifiers featured in how the TCRbeta library was prepared. Using its own MiXCR run on the PCR reads, TCRdb lists one record per CDR3 protein. The sample shows about 290,000 distinct CDR3 sequences, over 9% of them seen only once. This specimen was PBMCs, taken before TCRalphabeta/CD19-depleted stem cell transplant. The source of these receptors is a boy in the first two years of life with acute myeloid leukemia, due to receive a stem cell transplant.

This clonotype was counted many times. The V gene is TRBV28, the J gene TRBJ2-2; maybe TRBD2 (6 bases). V lost 5 bases and J lost 6, with 16 bases in between. Per germline, CDR1 MDHEN and CDR2 SYDVKM. This CDR3 comprises 15 residues. This CDR3 is CASSAWGLPSGELFF. CDR3 DNA sequence: TGTGCCAGCAGTGCTTGGGGACTTCCATCCGGGGAGCTGTTTTTT.

This clonotype was recorded at least ten times. The V gene is TRBV18, the J gene TRBJ2-3; the D gene is possibly TRBD2 (5 bases). Germline CDR1 is KGHSH and CDR2 is LQKENI. The CDR3 runs to 16 residues. Trimming cost V 0 bases and J 2 bases, with 12 bases left between them. CDR3 nucleotide sequence: TGTGCCAGCTCACCACCGTGGCTAGCTCTCACAGATACGCAGTATTTT. This codes for CASSPPWLALTDTQYF. The complete variable domain, with remaining parts taken from reference TRBV18 and TRBJ2-3, reads NAGVMQNPRHLVRRRGQEARLRCSPMKGHSHVYWYRQLPEEGLKFMVYLQKENIIDESGMPKERFSAEFPKEGPSILRIQQVVRGDSAAYFCASSPPWLALTDTQYFGPGTRLTVL.

This clonotype has a count of ten or more. The V call is TRBV5-1, the J call TRBJ2-7, with 9 bases matching TRBD1. This CDR3 contains 16 residues. Looked up from germline, CDR1 is SGHRS and CDR2 is YFSETQ. The trim removed 0 bases at V and 0 bases at J, leaving 4 bases unmatched. The CDR3 DNA sequence: TGCGCCAGCAGCTTGGGACAGGGGGTCAGCTCCTACGAGCAGTACTTC. Encoded protein: CASSLGQGVSSYEQYF.

This clonotype was counted many times. The chain recombines TRBV5-1 with TRBJ2-5; 9 positions agree with TRBD2. The CDR3 runs 16 residues. The ends lost 1 base at V and 3 bases at J; junction bases unmatched: 7. Germline CDR1 reads SGHRS; CDR2 reads YFSETQ. The CDR3 reads CASSLMGPSGKETQYF. CDR3 in DNA: TGCGCCAGCAGCTTGATGGGACCTAGCGGGAAAGAGACCCAGTACTTC.

The chain is built from TRBV6-5 and TRBJ2-1, with TRBD2 matching over 14 bases. The V gene's germline CDR1 is MNHEY and CDR2 SVGAGI. Losses at the gene ends were 0 bases for V and 12 bases for J; bases not matched to a gene: 7. This CDR3 is built from 16 residues. CDR3 loop: CASSYSGTSGGYRQFF. The CDR3 DNA reads as TGTGCCAGCAGTTACTCGGGGACTAGCGGGGGTTATCGGCAGTTCTTC.

At least ten counts were recorded for this clonotype. The J gene is TRBJ2-7, the V gene TRBV20-1; 8 bases align to TRBD2. The CDR3 runs 14 residues. V trimming: 2 bases; J trimming: 5 bases; junction bases outside the gene matches: 8. Germline CDR1 reads DFQATT; CDR2 reads SNEGSKA (reference sequence). The CDR3 protein is CSARMGSGRNEQYF. The CDR3 nucleotides are TGCAGTGCTAGAATGGGGAGCGGGAGAAACGAGCAGTACTTC.

For the CDR3, the DNA is TGCGCCAGCAGCTTGACAACTGGGGCCAACGTCCTGACTTTC. This sequence encodes CASSLTTGANVLTF. V is TRBV5-1 and J is TRBJ2-6; D is uncertain. The CDR3 runs 14 residues. The germline V gene encodes CDR1 SGHRS and CDR2 YFSETQ. Trimming removed 1 base at V and 2 bases at J, with 4 bases between.

This clonotype was detected ten times or more. The V and J genes are TRBV7-2 and TRBJ1-4; TRBD1 matches 8 bases. The CDR3 loop spans 16 amino acids. Germline loops: CDR1 SGHTA, CDR2 FQGNSA. V gave up 3 bases and J gave up 4 bases; unmatched junction bases: 7. The CDR3 sequence is CASSLDREGYNEKLFF. As DNA, the CDR3 is TGTGCCAGCAGCTTGGACAGGGAGGGTTATAATGAAAAACTGTTTTTT.

The rearrangement links TRBV9 to TRBJ2-7, with a tentative D call TRBD1 (6 bases). The V gene lost 0 bases and the J gene lost 6 bases, with 13 bases spanning the gap. The germline CDR1 and CDR2 sequences are SGDLS and YYNGEE. The CDR3 length is 14 residues. The CDR3 DNA reads as TGTGCCAGCAGCGTAGCGGCAGGGGTTGGCGAGCAGTACTTC. This encodes CASSVAAGVGEQYF.

This chain links TRBV19 with TRBJ1-5; D is ambiguous. The CDR3 contains 15 residues. Trimming pared 6 bases from V and 7 bases from J, leaving 19 bases between. Germline loops: CDR1 LNHDA, CDR2 SQIVND (reference sequence). This CDR3 is CASRYPGEGRQPQHF. The CDR3 DNA sequence: TGTGCCAGTAGGTATCCGGGCGAAGGGCGACAGCCCCAGCATTTT.

This rearrangement joins TRBV6-5 to TRBJ1-2; tentative D call: TRBD1 (5 bases). The CDR3 length is 12 residues. V was pared by 5 bases and J by 8 bases, with 12 bases between. CDR1 MNHEY and CDR2 SVGAGI come from the germline V gene. The CDR3 DNA reads TGTGCCAGCAGTCGAAACAGGAGAGGCTACACCTTC. Translating gives CASSRNRRGYTF.

Note on this clonotype: Since a much larger clone is just one base distant, this may be a read error. The chain carries TRBV2 and TRBJ2-7; perhaps D is TRBD1 or TRBD2 (5 bases each). The CDR3 loop spans 13 amino acids. Trimming removed 3 bases from V and 5 bases from J, with 11 bases in between. Germline CDR1 is SNHLY and CDR2 is FYNNEI. The DNA of the CDR3 is TGTGCCAGCAGTGAGGGGGATTCCAACGAGCAGTACTTC. Encoded protein: CASSEGDSNEQYF.

The genes are TRBV7-2 and TRBJ2-1, with TRBD2 identical over 8 bases. The CDR3 spans 13 residues. CDR1 SGHTA and CDR2 FQGNSA come from the germline V gene. With 8 bases clipped from V and 2 bases from J, the junction kept 2 bases outside the gene matches. CDR3 residues: CASGGLAYNEQFF. The CDR3 region has the DNA TGTGCCAGCGGGGGACTAGCCTACAATGAGCAGTTCTTC.

In its sample, this clonotype was seen a few times. The rearrangement links TRBV10-3 to TRBJ1-1; TRBD1 agrees at 10 bases. CDR1 ENHRY and CDR2 SYGVKD come from the germline V gene. V was clipped by 3 bases and J by 6 bases; unmatched bases: 4. CDR3 length equals 14 residues. The CDR3 spells CAISDGTGDPEAFF. For the CDR3, the DNA is TGTGCCATCAGTGACGGGACAGGGGATCCTGAAGCTTTCTTT.

This clonotype was recorded many times. This chain connects TRBV28 to TRBJ1-1, with D unclear. Trimming took 2 bases from V and 3 from J, leaving 7 bases between them. The germline gives CDR1 MDHEN, CDR2 SYDVKM. The CDR3 runs 13 residues. CDR3 in amino acids: CASSLEWYTEAFF. The CDR3 region has the DNA TGTGCCAGCAGTTTAGAATGGTACACTGAAGCTTTCTTT. Looking up the rest from reference TRBV28 and TRBJ1-1 gives the full variable domain: DVKVTQSSRYLVKRTGEKVFLECVQDMDHENMFWYRQDPGLGLRLIYFSYDVKMKEKGDIPEGYSVSREKKERFSLILESASTNQTSMYLCASSLEWYTEAFFGQGTRLTVV.

This clonotype was seen repeatedly, ten times or more. This chain links TRBV28 with TRBJ2-7; D assignment may be TRBD1 or TRBD2 (5 bases each). Germline V lookup: CDR1 MDHEN, CDR2 SYDVKM. The V gene lost 7 bases and the J gene lost 1 base, with 17 bases spanning the gap. CDR3 size: 15 residues. Here the CDR3 reads CASTSVRGASYEQYF. In DNA, the CDR3 is TGTGCCAGCACCTCGGTTAGAGGGGCGTCCTACGAGCAGTACTTC.

In this sample, this clonotype turned up a few times. The chain is built from TRBV19 and TRBJ2-7; weak D call: TRBD1 (6 bases). CDR3 length: 17 residues. Deletions cut 1 base from V and 5 bases from J, with 21 bases between. CDR1 LNHDA and CDR2 SQIVND come from the germline V gene (reference sequence). The CDR3 protein is CASSIVPNRDPSNEQYF. CDR3 nucleotides: TGTGCCAGTAGTATAGTACCCAACAGGGACCCATCCAACGAGCAGTACTTC.

The chain couples TRBV19 to TRBJ1-2, with D perhaps matching TRBD1 (6 bases). Germline loops: CDR1 LNHDA, CDR2 SQIVND (reference sequence). Trimming shortened V by 6 bases and J by 3 bases, and 14 bases separated the two germline ends. The CDR3 is made up of 14 amino acids. The CDR3 sequence: CASRVTGRDYGYTF. CDR3 sequence (DNA): TGTGCCAGTAGAGTCACAGGGAGAGACTATGGCTACACCTTC.

This clonotype came up many times. V gene TRBV10-3 combines with J gene TRBJ2-3; the D gene is possibly TRBD2 (7 bases). Germline V lookup: CDR1 ENHRY, CDR2 SYGVKD. CDR3 length equals 16 residues. The V and J ends lost 3 bases and 6 bases respectively, with 19 bases between them. The CDR3 DNA reads as TGTGCCATCAGTGATCCTAGGACAGAAGCGGGGGATACGCAGTATTTT. This translates into CAISDPRTEAGDTQYF.

This clonotype was seen ten or more times. The rearrangement joins TRBV4-3 to TRBJ2-7, with D hard to call. The V gene's germline CDR1 is LGHNA and CDR2 YSLEER. The CDR3 spans 15 residues. The V end was cut by 1 base, the J end by 0 bases, with 10 bases between. The CDR3 DNA follows: TGCGCCAGCAGCCAAGGGCACCTACGCTCCTACGAGCAGTACTTC. This encodes CASSQGHLRSYEQYF.